This TCR beta chain originates from a study of Graves' ophthalmopathy and Graves' hyperthyroidism. V shed 2 bases and J shed 0 bases, with 7 bases lying between them. The CDR3 has 14 residues. Germline assignment: CDR1 MNHEY and CDR2 SVGAGI. This clonotype was counted at least ten times. Absence of ophthalmopathy within 18 months of follow-up defined stable hyperthyroidism. Researchers took RNA transcripts and amplified TCR beta CDR3 regions from them. Scientists carried out first-round RT-PCR using HTBI primers and then a second-round multiplex PCR. From the multiplex PCR reads, TCRdb called clonotypes with MiXCR, one entry per CDR3 protein. The data show some 410,000 distinct CDR3 sequences, 20% to 25% seen once.

The genes are TRBV6-5 and TRBJ1-2; D call uncertain. The clonotype originates from a woman aged 18-29 years with stable Graves' hyperthyroidism. The sequenced sample was peripheral blood. The CDR3 DNA reads TGTGCCAGCAGTTACGCGGGTACTAACTATGGCTACACCTTC. This codes for CASSYAGTNYGYTF.